A selection of T cell receptor beta chains follows, all from one sample in a study of cytomegalovirus exposure and HLA in healthy donors. Repertoires were generated with immunoSEQ multiplex PCR, while TCRdb's copy carries only in-frame clones and drops some. The top ten clones hold around 4.2% of a sample with 90,000 to 100,000 clones, around 66% of them seen once. The sample taken for sequencing was PBMCs. The receptors were sampled from a man in his thirties or forties in good health and CMV-seronegative. CDR3s include the opening cysteine and the closing phenylalanine or tryptophan. D genes are given only for firm matches. Not every row has a clone size; where given, it reads once, few, many or a size class.

>few|NA|TRBJ2-5|TRBV6-1
CASSLDNQETQYF
TGTGCCAGCAGTCTCGACAACCAAGAGACCCAGTACTTC
>NA|TRBD1|TRBJ2-1|TRBV19
CASSTDRGRDEQFF
TGTGCCAGTAGTACCGACAGGGGGAGGGATGAGCAGTTCTTC
>NA|TRBD2|TRBJ2-1|TRBV9
CASSVAYRGGEQFF
TGTGCCAGCAGCGTAGCCTACCGGGGGGGTGAGCAGTTCTTC
>NA|NA|TRBJ2-7|TRBV9
CASSVGDITTYEQYF
TGTGCCAGCAGCGTAGGAGATATTACCACCTACGAGCAGTACTTC
>few|TRBD2|TRBJ2-3|TRBV7-2
CASSSGLAGLTQYF
TGTGCCAGCAGCTCGGGACTAGCGGGGCTTACGCAGTATTTT
>NA|NA|TRBJ2-4|TRBV19
CASSPRGGTYLAKNIQYF
TGTGCCAGTAGTCCCCGGGGTGGGACTTACCTAGCCAAAAACATTCAGTACTTC
>once|NA|TRBJ1-1|TRBV11-2
CASSSLSQGSTEAFF
TGTGCCAGCAGCTCCCTATCTCAGGGAAGCACTGAAGCTTTCTTT
>NA|NA|TRBJ2-5|TRBV19
CASSIDGSGEQYF
TGTGCCAGTAGTATAGATGGCTCAGGGGAGCAGTACTTC
>NA|NA|TRBJ2-1|TRBV15
CATSRGGIEASYNEQFF
TGTGCCACCAGCAGAGGAGGGATAGAGGCTTCCTACAATGAGCAGTTCTTC
>NA|TRBD2|TRBJ2-1|TRBV19
CASSIGSASGSKNEQFF
TGTGCCAGTAGTATAGGGTCGGCTAGCGGGAGTAAAAATGAGCAGTTCTTC
>NA|TRBD1|TRBJ1-2|TRBV27
CASSLETGGLLGYTF
TGTGCCAGCAGTTTAGAGACAGGGGGTCTTTTGGGCTACACCTTC
>once|NA|TRBJ1-5|TRBV6-5
CASSTGWGQPQHF
TGTGCCAGCAGTACAGGGTGGGGTCAGCCCCAGCATTTT
>few|NA|TRBJ1-1|TRBV21-1
CASTKGGDRHPQAFF
TGTGCCAGCACCAAAGGGGGTGACAGGCACCCCCAGGCTTTCTTT
>NA|NA|TRBJ1-6|TRBV18
CASSPSGENSPLHF
TGTGCCAGCTCACCAAGCGGGGAGAATTCACCCCTCCACTTT
>NA|NA|TRBJ2-7|TRBV7-2
CASSLGLAYEQYF
TGTGCCAGCAGCTTAGGCCTAGCTTACGAGCAGTACTTC
>NA|NA|TRBJ2-1|TRBV9
CASSGERSYNEQFF
TGTGCCAGCAGCGGAGAACGATCCTACAATGAGCAGTTCTTC
>NA|NA|TRBJ2-1|TRBV5-1
CASRIGVYEQFF
TGCGCCAGCAGGATAGGGGTATACGAGCAGTTCTTC
>NA|TRBD2|TRBJ2-1|TRBV7-2
CASSTRLAGEQKQFF
TGTGCCAGCAGCACACGACTAGCGGGGGAGCAGAAGCAGTTCTTC
>NA|TRBD1|TRBJ2-3|TRBV7-8
CASSLGQGKYTQYF
TGTGCCAGCAGCCTGGGACAGGGAAAGTATACGCAGTATTTT
>NA|TRBD2|TRBJ2-7|TRBV28
CASELAGVYEQYF
TGTGCCAGCGAACTAGCGGGAGTCTACGAGCAGTACTTC
>NA|TRBD2|TRBJ2-7|TRBV6-1
CASFPGTSESYEQYF
TGTGCCAGCTTCCCCGGGACTAGCGAATCCTACGAGCAGTACTTC
>NA|NA|TRBJ2-1|TRBV4-1
CASSQVTPENEQFF
TGCGCCAGCAGCCAAGTCACCCCAGAAAATGAGCAGTTCTTC
>NA|NA|TRBJ2-5|TRBV5-1
CASSLSADAGSAQYF
TGCGCCAGCAGCCTTAGCGCTGACGCAGGAAGTGCCCAGTACTTC
>NA|NA|TRBJ2-2|TRBV10-3
CAISDYRGDTGELFF
TGTGCCATCAGTGACTACCGGGGAGATACCGGGGAGCTGTTTTTT
>NA|TRBD1|TRBJ2-2|TRBV5-1
CASSPRTGGVGTGELFF
TGCGCCAGCAGCCCGAGGACAGGGGGCGTGGGAACCGGGGAGCTGTTTTTT
>NA|NA|TRBJ2-7|TRBV10-3
CAISETRGSYEQYF
TGTGCCATCAGTGAGACGCGCGGCTCCTACGAGCAGTACTTC
>few|NA|TRBJ2-7|TRBV7-9
CSSSPTVYEQYF
TGTTCCAGCAGCCCGACAGTCTACGAGCAGTACTTC
>few|NA|TRBJ1-5|TRBV10-3
CAMATDSNQPQHF
TGTGCCATGGCCACAGATAGCAATCAGCCCCAGCATTTT
>NA|NA|TRBJ2-1|TRBV7-2
CASSPRLGVQNEQFF
TGTGCCAGCAGCCCGAGGCTGGGAGTTCAAAATGAGCAGTTCTTC